This T cell receptor beta chain was documented in a study of shared clonotypes between healthy human individuals. On the study more broadly: CD4 naive and memory got three plates each, CD8 naive two, CD8 memory one.

Sequencing was performed with immunoSEQ multiplex PCR; in TCRdb, only in-frame clones are kept and a portion is missing. The sample includes hundreds of thousands of clones, less than 85% of them seen just once. Whole-study results and caveats: Naive CD4 clonotypes overlapped across several donors at roughly 5%. Sorted-subset sequencing, rarefaction showed, was incomplete despite large depth.

As to this clone: Its antigen remains unidentified. The junction differs from germline at one of its ends, possibly a read error.

This sequence was found in a woman aged 30 to 39 in good health. Specimen: memory CD4+ T cells sorted from blood. Subset defined: CD45RA-negative fraction.

The CDR3 sequence: CASRLGHSYEQYF. CDR3 DNA sequence: TGTGCCAGCAGGTTGGGGCATTCGTACGAGCAGTACTTC. V usage is TRBV5-6 and J usage is TRBJ2-7, with a possible D match to TRBD1 (5 bases). Germline V gene lookup returns CDR1 SGHDT and CDR2 YYEEEE. CDR3 length: 13 residues.